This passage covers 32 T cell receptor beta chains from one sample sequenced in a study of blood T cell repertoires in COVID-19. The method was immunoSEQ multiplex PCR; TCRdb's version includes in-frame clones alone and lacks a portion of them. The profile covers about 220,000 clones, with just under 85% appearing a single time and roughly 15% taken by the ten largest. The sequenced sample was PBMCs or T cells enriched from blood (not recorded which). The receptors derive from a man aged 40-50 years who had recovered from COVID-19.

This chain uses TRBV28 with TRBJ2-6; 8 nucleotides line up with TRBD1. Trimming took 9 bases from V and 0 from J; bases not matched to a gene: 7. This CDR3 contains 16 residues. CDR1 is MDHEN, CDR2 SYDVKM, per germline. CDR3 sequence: CASIGQGISGANVLTF. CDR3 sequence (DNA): TGTGCCAGTATTGGACAGGGTATCTCTGGGGCCAACGTCCTGACTTTC.

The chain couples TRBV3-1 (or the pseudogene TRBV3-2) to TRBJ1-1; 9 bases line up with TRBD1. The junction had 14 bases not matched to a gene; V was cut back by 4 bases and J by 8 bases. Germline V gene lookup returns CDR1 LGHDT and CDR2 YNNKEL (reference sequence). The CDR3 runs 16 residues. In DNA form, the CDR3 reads TGTGCCAGCAGCCCTCTAGTCAACAGGGGGCGCGGAGAAGCTTTCTTT. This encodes CASSPLVNRGRGEAFF.

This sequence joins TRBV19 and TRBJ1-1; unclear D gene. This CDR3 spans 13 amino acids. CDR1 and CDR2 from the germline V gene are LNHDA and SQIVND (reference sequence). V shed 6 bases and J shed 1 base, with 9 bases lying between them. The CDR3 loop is CASRVGGNTEAFF. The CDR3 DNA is TGTGCCAGTAGGGTCGGAGGGAACACTGAAGCTTTCTTT. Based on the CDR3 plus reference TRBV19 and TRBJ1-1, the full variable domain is DGGITQSPKYLFRKEGQNVTLSCEQNLNHDAMYWYRQDPGQGLRLIYYSQIVNDFQKGDIAEGYSVSREKKESFPLTVTSAQKNPTAFYLCASRVGGNTEAFFGQGTRLTVV.

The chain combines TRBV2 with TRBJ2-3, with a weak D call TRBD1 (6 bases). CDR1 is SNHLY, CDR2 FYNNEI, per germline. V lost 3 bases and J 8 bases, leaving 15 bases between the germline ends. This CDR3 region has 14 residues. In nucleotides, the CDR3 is TGTGCCAGCAGTGAGCTCGGACAGTTCGGTACGCAGTATTTT. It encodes CASSELGQFGTQYF.

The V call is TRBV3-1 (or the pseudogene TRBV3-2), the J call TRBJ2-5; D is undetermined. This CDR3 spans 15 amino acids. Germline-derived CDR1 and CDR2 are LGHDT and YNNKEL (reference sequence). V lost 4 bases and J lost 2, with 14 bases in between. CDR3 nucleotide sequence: TGTGCCAGCAGCCCCCGGCGACACCTACAAGAGACCCAGTACTTC. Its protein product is CASSPRRHLQETQYF.

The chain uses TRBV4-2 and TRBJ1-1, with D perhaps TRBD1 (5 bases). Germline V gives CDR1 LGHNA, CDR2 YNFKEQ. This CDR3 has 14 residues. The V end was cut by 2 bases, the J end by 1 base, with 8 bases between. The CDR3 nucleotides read TGTGCCAGCAGCCAACTTACAGGGAACACTGAAGCTTTCTTT. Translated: CASSQLTGNTEAFF.

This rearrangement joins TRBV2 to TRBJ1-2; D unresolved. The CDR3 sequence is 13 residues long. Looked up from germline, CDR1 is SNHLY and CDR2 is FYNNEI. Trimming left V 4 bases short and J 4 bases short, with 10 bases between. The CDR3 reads CASSVTDFYGYTF. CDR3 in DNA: TGTGCCAGCAGTGTAACGGACTTCTATGGCTACACCTTC.

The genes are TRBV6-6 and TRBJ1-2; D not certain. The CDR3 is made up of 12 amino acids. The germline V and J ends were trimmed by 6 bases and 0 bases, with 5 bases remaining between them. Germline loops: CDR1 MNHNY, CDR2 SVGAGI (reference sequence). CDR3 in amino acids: CASSLANYGYTF. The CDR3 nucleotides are TGTGCCAGCAGCCTTGCTAACTATGGCTACACCTTC.

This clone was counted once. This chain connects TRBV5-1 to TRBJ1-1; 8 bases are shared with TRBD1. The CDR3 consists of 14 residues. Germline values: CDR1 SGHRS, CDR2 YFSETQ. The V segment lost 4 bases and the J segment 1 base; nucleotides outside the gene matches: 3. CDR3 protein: CASSRDRQNTEAFF. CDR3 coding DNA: TGCGCCAGCAGCCGGGACAGGCAGAACACTGAAGCTTTCTTT.

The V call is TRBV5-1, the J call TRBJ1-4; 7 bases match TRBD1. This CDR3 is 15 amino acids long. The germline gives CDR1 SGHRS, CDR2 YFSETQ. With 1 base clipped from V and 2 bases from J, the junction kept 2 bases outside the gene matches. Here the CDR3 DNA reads TGCGCCAGCAGCTTGAAACAGGGGACTAATGAAAAACTGTTTTTT. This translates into CASSLKQGTNEKLFF.

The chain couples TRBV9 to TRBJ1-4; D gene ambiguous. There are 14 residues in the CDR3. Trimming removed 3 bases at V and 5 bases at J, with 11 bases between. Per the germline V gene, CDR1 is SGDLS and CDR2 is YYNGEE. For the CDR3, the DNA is TGTGCCAGCAGCGCTAAAGACACAAATGAAAAACTGTTTTTT. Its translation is CASSAKDTNEKLFF.

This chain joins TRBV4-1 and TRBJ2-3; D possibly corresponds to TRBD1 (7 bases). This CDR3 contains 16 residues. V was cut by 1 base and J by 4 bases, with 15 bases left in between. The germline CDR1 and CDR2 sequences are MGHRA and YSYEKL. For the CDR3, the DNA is TGCGCCAGCAGCCAAGCCAGGGGGGCAGTCGCAGATACGCAGTATTTT. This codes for CASSQARGAVADTQYF.

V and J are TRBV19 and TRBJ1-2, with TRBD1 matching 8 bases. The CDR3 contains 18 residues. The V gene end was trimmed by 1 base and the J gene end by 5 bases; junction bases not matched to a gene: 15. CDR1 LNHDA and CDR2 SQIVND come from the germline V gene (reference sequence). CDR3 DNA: TGTGCCAGTAGTATAGGCGGACAGGGCAAGAGGGAGTATTATGGCTACACCTTC. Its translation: CASSIGGQGKREYYGYTF.

CDR3 sequence reads: CASSPRTGYGGNYGYTF. DNA of the CDR3: TGTGCCAGCAGTCCCCGGACAGGATACGGCGGGAACTATGGCTACACCTTC. V is TRBV28 and J is TRBJ1-2; 7 nucleotides align to TRBD1. The CDR3 length is 17 residues. The trim removed 5 bases at V and 2 bases at J, leaving 14 bases unmatched. Germline V lookup: CDR1 MDHEN, CDR2 SYDVKM.

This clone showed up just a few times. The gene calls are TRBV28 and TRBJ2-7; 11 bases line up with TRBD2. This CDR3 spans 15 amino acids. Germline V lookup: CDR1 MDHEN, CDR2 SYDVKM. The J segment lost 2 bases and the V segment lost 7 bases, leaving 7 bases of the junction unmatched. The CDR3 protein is CASNSLAGGTYEQYF. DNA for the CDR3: TGTGCCAGCAATTCTTTAGCGGGAGGGACCTACGAGCAGTACTTC.

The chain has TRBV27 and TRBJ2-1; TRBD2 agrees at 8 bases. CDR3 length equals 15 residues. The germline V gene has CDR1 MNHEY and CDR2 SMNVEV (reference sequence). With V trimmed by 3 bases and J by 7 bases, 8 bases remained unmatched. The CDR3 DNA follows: TGTGCCAGCAGTTTCAGCGGGAGCGAGAGGAATGAGCAGTTCTTC. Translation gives CASSFSGSERNEQFF.

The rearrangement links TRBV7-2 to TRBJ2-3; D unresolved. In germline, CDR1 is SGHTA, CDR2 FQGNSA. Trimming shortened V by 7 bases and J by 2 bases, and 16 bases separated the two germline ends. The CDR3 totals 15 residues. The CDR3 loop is CASNPAGGVTDTQYF. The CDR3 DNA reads TGTGCCAGCAACCCCGCTGGCGGAGTCACAGATACGCAGTATTTT. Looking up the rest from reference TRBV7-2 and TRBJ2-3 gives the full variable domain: GAGVSQSPSNKVTEKGKDVELRCDPISGHTALYWYRQSLGQGLEFLIYFQGNSAPDKSGLPSDRFSAERTGGSVSTLTIQRTQQEDSAVYLCASNPAGGVTDTQYFGPGTRLTVL.

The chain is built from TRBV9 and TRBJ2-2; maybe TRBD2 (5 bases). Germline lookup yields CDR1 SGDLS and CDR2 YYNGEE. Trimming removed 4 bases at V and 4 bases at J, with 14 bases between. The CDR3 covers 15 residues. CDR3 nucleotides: TGTGCCAGCAGCCCCCGGGGAGAGATCACCGGGGAGCTGTTTTTT. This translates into CASSPRGEITGELFF.

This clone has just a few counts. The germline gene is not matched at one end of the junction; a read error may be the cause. This CDR3 is CASSQRTGLPLF. CDR3 nucleotide sequence: TGCGCCAGCAGCCAAAGGACAGGGCTGCCCCTTTTC. The chain employs TRBV4-1 and TRBJ1-2, with 8 bases lining up with TRBD1. The germline V gene has CDR1 MGHRA and CDR2 YSYEKL. The CDR3 length is 12 residues.

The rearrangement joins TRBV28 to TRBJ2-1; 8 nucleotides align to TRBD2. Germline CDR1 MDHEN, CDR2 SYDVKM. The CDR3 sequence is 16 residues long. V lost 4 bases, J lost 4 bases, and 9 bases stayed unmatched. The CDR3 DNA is TGTGCCAGCAGTTCATTAGCGGGAAGGTCGTACAATGAGCAGTTCTTC. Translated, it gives CASSSLAGRSYNEQFF. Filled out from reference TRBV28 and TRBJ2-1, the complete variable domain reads DVKVTQSSRYLVKRTGEKVFLECVQDMDHENMFWYRQDPGLGLRLIYFSYDVKMKEKGDIPEGYSVSREKKERFSLILESASTNQTSMYLCASSSLAGRSYNEQFFGPGTRLTVL.

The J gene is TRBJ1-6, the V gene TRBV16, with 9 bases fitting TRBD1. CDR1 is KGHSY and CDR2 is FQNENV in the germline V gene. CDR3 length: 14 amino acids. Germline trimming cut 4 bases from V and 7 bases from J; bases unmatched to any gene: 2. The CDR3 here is CASSLDRGNSPLHF. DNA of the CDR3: TGTGCCAGCAGCCTTGACAGGGGGAATTCACCCCTCCACTTT.

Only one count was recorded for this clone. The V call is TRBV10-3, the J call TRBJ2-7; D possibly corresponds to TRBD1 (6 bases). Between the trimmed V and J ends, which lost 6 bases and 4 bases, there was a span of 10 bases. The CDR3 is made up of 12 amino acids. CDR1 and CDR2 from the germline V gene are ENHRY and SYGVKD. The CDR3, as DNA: TGTGCCATCAGCGACAGGACATACGAGCAGTACTTC. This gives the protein CAISDRTYEQYF.

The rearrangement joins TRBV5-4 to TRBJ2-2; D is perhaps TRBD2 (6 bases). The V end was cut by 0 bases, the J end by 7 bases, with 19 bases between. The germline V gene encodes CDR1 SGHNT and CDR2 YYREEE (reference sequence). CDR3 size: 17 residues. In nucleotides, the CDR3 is TGTGCCAGCAGCTTGGCCAAGGCAGCGGGCTTCTTCGGGGAGCTGTTTTTT. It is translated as CASSLAKAAGFFGELFF.

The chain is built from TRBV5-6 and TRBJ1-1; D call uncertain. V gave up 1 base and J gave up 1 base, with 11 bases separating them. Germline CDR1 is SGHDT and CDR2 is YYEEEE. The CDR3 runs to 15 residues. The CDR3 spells CASSLSGRRNTEAFF. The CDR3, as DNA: TGTGCCAGCAGCTTGAGCGGACGGAGGAACACTGAAGCTTTCTTT.

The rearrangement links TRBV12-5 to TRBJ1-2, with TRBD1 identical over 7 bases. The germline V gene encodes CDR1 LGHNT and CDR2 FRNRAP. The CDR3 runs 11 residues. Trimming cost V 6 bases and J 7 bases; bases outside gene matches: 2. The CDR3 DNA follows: TGTGCTAGTGGGTCAGGGGGTGGCTACACCTTC. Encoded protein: CASGSGGGYTF.

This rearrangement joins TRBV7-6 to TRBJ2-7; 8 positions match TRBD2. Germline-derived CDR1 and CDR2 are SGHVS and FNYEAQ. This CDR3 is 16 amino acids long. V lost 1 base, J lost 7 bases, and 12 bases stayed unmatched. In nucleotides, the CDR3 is TGTGCCAGCAGCTTAGGGGTGTCTAGCGGGCAAGGGGAGCAGTACTTC. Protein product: CASSLGVSSGQGEQYF.

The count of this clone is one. The CDR3 sequence is CASSQGQGNIQYF. CDR3 DNA: TGCGCCAGCAGCCAGGGACAGGGAAACATTCAGTACTTC. The chain employs TRBV4-3 and TRBJ2-4, with 9 positions matching TRBD1. The CDR3 loop spans 13 amino acids. From germline, CDR1 is LGHNA and CDR2 YSLEER. V gave up 3 bases and J gave up 6 bases; unmatched junction bases: 0.

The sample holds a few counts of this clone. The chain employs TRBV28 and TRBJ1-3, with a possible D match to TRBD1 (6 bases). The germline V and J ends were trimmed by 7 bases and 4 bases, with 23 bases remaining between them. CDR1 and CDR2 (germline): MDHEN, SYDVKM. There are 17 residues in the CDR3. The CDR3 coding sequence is TGTGCCAGCACTCCAGAAGGTTCGGGGGGCGACGGAAACACCATATATTTT. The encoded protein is CASTPEGSGGDGNTIYF.

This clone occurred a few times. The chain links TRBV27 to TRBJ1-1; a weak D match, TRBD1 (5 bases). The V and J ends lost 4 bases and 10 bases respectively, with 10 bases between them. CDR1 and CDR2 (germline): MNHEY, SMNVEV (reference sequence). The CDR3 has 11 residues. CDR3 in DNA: TGTGCCAGCAGTTACGGGACTAGAGCTTTCTTT. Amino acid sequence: CASSYGTRAFF.

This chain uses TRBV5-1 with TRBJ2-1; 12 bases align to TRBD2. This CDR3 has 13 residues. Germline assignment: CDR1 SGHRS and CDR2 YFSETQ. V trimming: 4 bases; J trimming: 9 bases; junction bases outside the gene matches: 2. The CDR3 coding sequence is TGCGCCAGCAGCGTACTAGCGGGAGGTGAGCAGTTCTTC. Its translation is CASSVLAGGEQFF.

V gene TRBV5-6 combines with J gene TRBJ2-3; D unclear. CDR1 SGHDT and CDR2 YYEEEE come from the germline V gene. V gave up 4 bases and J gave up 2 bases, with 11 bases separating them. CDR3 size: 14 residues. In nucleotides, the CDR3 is TGTGCCAGCAGCCCCACAACCGCCACAGATACGCAGTATTTT. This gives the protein CASSPTTATDTQYF.

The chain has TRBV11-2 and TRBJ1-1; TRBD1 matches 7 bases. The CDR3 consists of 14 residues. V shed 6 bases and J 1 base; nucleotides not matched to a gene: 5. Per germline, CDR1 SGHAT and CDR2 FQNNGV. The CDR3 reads CASSYHRGNTEAFF. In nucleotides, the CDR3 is TGTGCCAGCAGTTACCACAGGGGGAACACTGAAGCTTTCTTT. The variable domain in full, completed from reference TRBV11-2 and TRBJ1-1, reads EAGVAQSPRYKIIEKRQSVAFWCNPISGHATLYWYQQILGQGPKLLIQFQNNGVVDDSQLPKDRFSAERLKGVDSTLKIQPAKLEDSAVYLCASSYHRGNTEAFFGQGTRLTVV.